This entry lists 10 T cell receptor beta chains sequenced from one sample in a study of blood T cell repertoires in COVID-19. Method: immunoSEQ multiplex PCR; TCRdb's copy keeps in-frame clones and lacks some. The repertoire holds 240,000 or so clones, with approximately 83% as singletons. Sequencing was carried out using peripheral blood. The source of these receptors is a young woman who had recovered from COVID-19.

CDR3 coding DNA: TGTGCCAGCAGCCCCCCACTACTAGCGGGGGGCAGGGATGAGCAGTTCTTC. Its translation: CASSPPLLAGGRDEQFF. J is TRBJ2-1 and V is TRBV7-6; 12 positions match TRBD2. CDR3 length: 17 amino acids. Germline-derived CDR1 and CDR2 are SGHVS and FNYEAQ. Trimming removed 5 bases from V and 8 bases from J; junction bases left unmatched: 13.

The CDR3 region is CASLRLAASSTDTQYF. For the CDR3, the DNA is TGTGCCAGCCTTAGACTAGCGGCCTCTAGCACAGATACGCAGTATTTT. The V call is TRBV2, the J call TRBJ2-3, with 9 nucleotides matching TRBD2. CDR3 size: 16 residues. In germline, CDR1 is SNHLY, CDR2 FYNNEI. The ends lost 8 bases at V and 0 bases at J; junction bases unmatched: 9.

The gene calls are TRBV10-1 and TRBJ1-2; the D is unclear. The CDR3 has 11 amino acids. Germline-derived CDR1 and CDR2 are WNHNN and SYGVQD (reference sequence). V shed 9 bases and J shed 3 bases, with 8 bases lying between them. CDR3 protein: CARRRDYGYTF. The CDR3 coding sequence is TGCGCCAGGCGTCGGGACTATGGCTACACCTTC.

The chain uses TRBV19 and TRBJ2-2; 7 nucleotides line up with TRBD2. The CDR3 runs 16 residues. CDR1 LNHDA and CDR2 SQIVND come from the germline V gene (reference sequence). V lost 1 base to trimming and J lost 2 bases; unmatched junction nucleotides: 4. CDR3 region: CASSIGLAVNTGELFF. The CDR3 nucleotides are TGTGCCAGTAGTATAGGGCTAGCGGTTAACACCGGGGAGCTGTTTTTT.

This clone was found a few times. V and J are TRBV5-1 and TRBJ2-5; D is undetermined. Germline values: CDR1 SGHRS, CDR2 YFSETQ. The V end was cut by 5 bases, the J end by 2 bases, with 10 bases between. The CDR3 spans 13 residues. This CDR3 reads CASSAQSQETQYF. The CDR3, as DNA: TGCGCCAGCAGTGCACAGTCACAAGAGACCCAGTACTTC.

The chain joins TRBV18 to TRBJ2-7; tentatively, D is TRBD2 (6 bases). Between the trimmed V and J ends, which lost 1 base and 3 bases, there was a span of 10 bases. The CDR3 is 14 amino acids. The germline V gene has CDR1 KGHSH and CDR2 LQKENI. The CDR3 loop reads CASSPRDWGYEQYF. The CDR3 nucleotides read TGTGCCAGCTCACCACGGGACTGGGGCTACGAGCAGTACTTC.

The chain carries TRBV29-1 and TRBJ1-2; D remains unclear. Germline CDR1 and CDR2: SQVTM and ANQGSEA. V dropped 5 bases and J dropped 2 bases, with 6 bases sitting between them. The CDR3 is 11 residues long. The CDR3 DNA sequence: TGCAGCGTTCGGTCGAACTATGGCTACACCTTC. As protein: CSVRSNYGYTF. The complete variable domain, with remaining parts taken from reference TRBV29-1 and TRBJ1-2, reads SAVISQKPSRDICQRGTSLTIQCQVDSQVTMMFWYRQQPGQSLTLIATANQGSEATYESGFVIDKFPISRPNLTFSTLTVSNMSPEDSSIYLCSVRSNYGYTFGSGTRLTVV.

This chain joins TRBV10-3 and TRBJ1-4; D is possibly TRBD1 (6 bases). Trimming cost V 6 bases and J 8 bases, with 13 bases left between them. CDR1 ENHRY and CDR2 SYGVKD come from the germline V gene. The CDR3 has 13 amino acids. CDR3 sequence (DNA): TGTGCCATCAGGGGGGGGCCAAGCGAAAAACTGTTTTTT. It specifies CAIRGGPSEKLFF.

This chain joins TRBV7-8 and TRBJ1-4, with 10 positions matching TRBD1. The CDR3 is 13 amino acids. Germline assignment: CDR1 SGHVS and CDR2 FQNEAQ. V was pared by 2 bases and J by 14 bases, with 5 bases of the junction left unmatched. The CDR3 DNA follows: TGTGCCAGCAGCTTAACAGAGGGACAGGGGCTGTTTTTT. It translates to CASSLTEGQGLFF.

This rearrangement joins TRBV27 to TRBJ2-7, with D tentatively TRBD2 (7 bases). V lost 4 bases and J lost 2, with 18 bases in between. CDR3 size: 16 residues. Germline V lookup: CDR1 MNHEY, CDR2 SMNVEV (reference sequence). CDR3 in DNA: TGTGCCAGCAGTTCCCTGGGGGGGGCCCCTCCCTACGAGCAGTACTTC. This codes for CASSSLGGAPPYEQYF.